The 21 T cell receptor beta chains in this list originate from one sample, sequenced in a study of blood T cell repertoires in COVID-19. Method: immunoSEQ multiplex PCR; TCRdb's copy keeps in-frame clones and lacks some. There are about 98,000 clones in the sample; roughly 87% occur only once, and roughly 5.6% lies in the top ten. Sequenced sample: peripheral blood. These receptors originate from a woman in her 50s with COVID-19, enrolled during active disease.

The rearrangement uses TRBV19 and TRBJ1-2; D is undetermined. Per the germline V gene, CDR1 is LNHDA and CDR2 is SQIVND (reference sequence). V lost 3 bases, J lost 4 bases, and 15 bases lay in between. The CDR3 has 15 residues. This CDR3 reads CASSIGGQEGYGYTF. For the CDR3, the DNA is TGTGCCAGTAGTATTGGTGGGCAGGAAGGCTATGGCTACACCTTC.

This clone has just one count. The chain employs TRBV5-6 and TRBJ1-2, with 11 bases that match TRBD1. There are 14 residues in the CDR3. Germline V gives CDR1 SGHDT, CDR2 YYEEEE. Germline trimming cut 4 bases from V and 2 bases from J; bases unmatched to any gene: 1. CDR3 amino acids: CASSRDRGNYGYTF. CDR3 nucleotides: TGTGCCAGCAGCCGGGACAGGGGGAACTATGGCTACACCTTC.

V gene TRBV28 combines with J gene TRBJ2-5, with D maybe TRBD2 (5 bases). The germline gives CDR1 MDHEN, CDR2 SYDVKM. The V and J ends lost 5 bases and 4 bases respectively, with 23 bases between them. This CDR3 region has 17 residues. The CDR3 DNA is TGTGCCAGCAGTCAACCGGCCGTCAACCCGGGGTCAGAGACCCAGTACTTC. Translation gives CASSQPAVNPGSETQYF. The whole variable domain, filled in from reference TRBV28 and TRBJ2-5, reads DVKVTQSSRYLVKRTGEKVFLECVQDMDHENMFWYRQDPGLGLRLIYFSYDVKMKEKGDIPEGYSVSREKKERFSLILESASTNQTSMYLCASSQPAVNPGSETQYFGPGTRLLVL.

The V and J genes are TRBV19 and TRBJ1-1; possibly TRBD1 for D (6 bases). V was shortened by 4 bases and J by 4 bases, with 13 bases between the two germline ends. The CDR3 covers 14 residues. Germline V CDR1 and CDR2: LNHDA, SQIVND (reference sequence). Here the CDR3 DNA reads TGTGCCAGTAGTAAACAGGGAGGGAGCACTGAAGCTTTCTTT. Translation gives CASSKQGGSTEAFF.

The chain combines TRBV29-1 with TRBJ2-7; 8 nucleotides agree with TRBD1. CDR3 size: 14 residues. Trimming cost V 7 bases and J 2 bases; bases outside gene matches: 10. CDR1 is SQVTM and CDR2 is ANQGSEA in the germline V gene. In DNA form, the CDR3 reads TGCAGCGCCGAAGGGACAGGCAATGCCTACGAGCAGTACTTC. Protein: CSAEGTGNAYEQYF.

This chain uses TRBV2 with TRBJ1-4; TRBD1 is a possible D gene (5 bases). Per germline, CDR1 SNHLY and CDR2 FYNNEI. Trimming pared 7 bases from V and 0 bases from J, leaving 12 bases between. CDR3 length: 15 residues. DNA of the CDR3: TGTGCCAGCACATACAGGATAGCAACTAATGAAAAACTGTTTTTT. Translated, it gives CASTYRIATNEKLFF. The variable domain in full, completed from reference TRBV2 and TRBJ1-4, reads EPEVTQTPSHQVTQMGQEVILRCVPISNHLYFYWYRQILGQKVEFLVSFYNNEISEKSEIFDDQFSVERPDGSNFTLKIRSTKLEDSAMYFCASTYRIATNEKLFFGSGTQLSVL.

The chain recombines TRBV28 with TRBJ1-5; D uncertain. V was trimmed by 10 bases and J by 0 bases, leaving 13 bases between them. CDR3 size: 14 residues. CDR1 is MDHEN, CDR2 SYDVKM, per germline. The CDR3 coding sequence is TGTGCCACCAAATTCACCTATAGCAATCAGCCCCAGCATTTT. Its translation: CATKFTYSNQPQHF. Supplemented by reference TRBV28 and TRBJ1-5, the full variable domain reads DVKVTQSSRYLVKRTGEKVFLECVQDMDHENMFWYRQDPGLGLRLIYFSYDVKMKEKGDIPEGYSVSREKKERFSLILESASTNQTSMYLCATKFTYSNQPQHFGDGTRLSIL.

The gene calls are TRBV6-6 and TRBJ1-1; no firm D call. This CDR3 comprises 14 residues. Germline assignment: CDR1 MNHNY and CDR2 SVGAGI (reference sequence). V lost 2 bases, J lost 3 bases, and 10 bases lay in between. CDR3 sequence: CASSYPTADTEAFF. CDR3 coding DNA: TGTGCCAGCAGTTACCCTACTGCCGACACTGAAGCTTTCTTT.

This clone came up a few times. The rearrangement links TRBV7-2 to TRBJ1-5; D uncertain. Germline assignment: CDR1 SGHTA and CDR2 FQGNSA. Trimming removed 3 bases at V and 3 bases at J, with 6 bases between. The CDR3 spans 13 residues. CDR3 in DNA: TGTGCCAGCAGCTTCGGTGTCAATCAGCCCCAGCATTTT. Translated, it gives CASSFGVNQPQHF.

The CDR3 nucleotides are TGTGCCAGCAGCGTAGGAGGGTCCGGGGACTATGGCTACACCTTC. Its protein is CASSVGGSGDYGYTF. J is TRBJ1-2 and V is TRBV9; D unclear. V was pared by 0 bases and J by 3 bases, with 12 bases between. Germline CDR1 and CDR2: SGDLS and YYNGEE. This CDR3 has 15 amino acids.

The chain joins TRBV4-1 to TRBJ2-1, with 16 bases identical to TRBD2. Germline V lookup: CDR1 MGHRA, CDR2 YSYEKL. The trim removed 0 bases at V and 9 bases at J, leaving 5 bases unmatched. CDR3 length equals 17 residues. The CDR3: CASSQEGTSGGASEQFF. Here the CDR3 DNA reads TGCGCCAGCAGCCAAGAGGGGACTAGCGGGGGGGCATCTGAGCAGTTCTTC.

The CDR3 DNA reads as TGTGCCAGCAGTTATCACGGGTCCGTTGTGGGTGAGCAGTTCTTC. Amino acids: CASSYHGSVVGEQFF. The chain joins TRBV6-2 or TRBV6-3 to TRBJ2-1; D is ambiguous. V was trimmed by 3 bases and J by 9 bases, leaving 18 bases between them. The CDR3 extends over 15 amino acids. Germline lookup yields CDR1 MNHEY and CDR2 SVGEGT.

The chain carries TRBV18 and TRBJ1-1, with D hard to call. Germline-derived CDR1 and CDR2 are KGHSH and LQKENI. V lost 8 bases and J lost 3, with 10 bases in between. This CDR3 has 12 residues. The CDR3: CASPVLDTEAFF. The CDR3 DNA reads as TGTGCCAGCCCAGTCTTGGACACTGAAGCTTTCTTT.

The chain employs TRBV28 and TRBJ1-5; unclear D gene. The CDR3 sequence is 15 residues long. Germline loops: CDR1 MDHEN, CDR2 SYDVKM. V was clipped by 6 bases and J by 1 base, with 13 bases between them. DNA of the CDR3: TGTGCCAGCAGCGCCCCCGGAGGAAGCAATCAGCCCCAGCATTTT. This encodes CASSAPGGSNQPQHF.

CDR3 region: CASRDMGNSPLHF. The DNA of the CDR3 is TGTGCCAGTCGGGATATGGGTAATTCACCCCTCCACTTT. The gene calls are TRBV19 and TRBJ1-6; D is unclear. There are 13 residues in the CDR3. CDR1 LNHDA and CDR2 SQIVND come from the germline V gene (reference sequence). V was cut by 8 bases and J by 6 bases, with 11 bases left in between. The full variable domain, in which reference TRBV19 and TRBJ1-6 provide the parts outside the CDR3, is DGGITQSPKYLFRKEGQNVTLSCEQNLNHDAMYWYRQDPGQGLRLIYYSQIVNDFQKGDIAEGYSVSREKKESFPLTVTSAQKNPTAFYLCASRDMGNSPLHFGNGTRLTVT.

V is TRBV30 and J is TRBJ2-5; 7 bases fit TRBD2. CDR3 length equals 14 residues. Unmatched junction bases numbered 5, after V lost 3 bases and J lost 1 base. CDR1 is GTSNPN, CDR2 SVGIG, per germline (reference sequence). The DNA of the CDR3 is TGTGCCTGGAGAACCCTAGCGGCCCAAGAGACCCAGTACTTC. Amino acid sequence: CAWRTLAAQETQYF.

The J gene is TRBJ2-3, the V gene TRBV9; D is undetermined. Germline V lookup: CDR1 SGDLS, CDR2 YYNGEE. The CDR3 covers 15 residues. V shed 4 bases and J shed 2 bases, with 14 bases lying between them. CDR3 in DNA: TGTGCCAGCAGCCCCCCGTGGGCCGACACAGATACGCAGTATTTT. Translating it yields CASSPPWADTDTQYF.

This chain uses TRBV3-1 (or the pseudogene TRBV3-2) with TRBJ1-1; D is unclear. Trimming took 9 bases from V and 2 from J, leaving 7 bases between them. CDR1 LGHDT and CDR2 YNNKEL come from the germline V gene (reference sequence). This CDR3 spans 11 amino acids. In DNA form, the CDR3 reads TGTGCCAGTAAGAGAAACACTGAAGCTTTCTTT. It translates to CASKRNTEAFF.

V usage is TRBV6-1 and J usage is TRBJ2-3; 8 bases are a match to TRBD2. Trimming cost V 3 bases and J 3 bases; bases outside gene matches: 5. Germline V CDR1 and CDR2: MNHNS, SASEGT. The CDR3 length is 15 residues. CDR3 nucleotide sequence: TGTGCCAGCAGTGACCGGGGGGGTGTGACAGATACGCAGTATTTT. This codes for CASSDRGGVTDTQYF.

This clone was picked up a small number of times. The V gene is TRBV15, the J gene TRBJ2-6, with D possibly matching TRBD1 (6 bases). Germline values: CDR1 LNHNV, CDR2 YYDKDF (reference sequence). Trimming pared 3 bases from V and 0 bases from J, leaving 15 bases between. There are 18 residues in the CDR3. The CDR3 region has the DNA TGTGCCACCAGCAGTGATAGGACAGCACCCTCTGGGGCCAACGTCCTGACTTTC. Its protein product is CATSSDRTAPSGANVLTF.

The rearrangement joins TRBV11-2 to TRBJ2-7; 9 nucleotides match TRBD1. This CDR3 is built from 16 residues. Germline trimming cut 3 bases from V and 5 bases from J; bases unmatched to any gene: 11. Germline V gene lookup returns CDR1 SGHAT and CDR2 FQNNGV. The CDR3 DNA reads TGTGCCAGCAGCTTTCGCCGGGACAGGGTATCCCACGAGCAGTACTTC. Amino acid sequence: CASSFRRDRVSHEQYF.